The source of this T cell receptor beta chain is a study of OX40 agonist ivuxolimab in advanced cancers. Study conclusions and caveats: Nonresponders included some who also had low normalized T-cell clonal expansion. CD4+ and CD8+ blood T cells expanded clonally by week 6 at 0.1 to 3.0 mg/kg.

Data came from immunoSEQ multiplex PCR; TCRdb stores just in-frame clones and leaves some out. This sample has about 55,000 clones, with about 86% found just once. A word on this clone: The antigen is unknown.

The CDR3 runs to 17 residues. Germline V gene lookup returns CDR1 MNHEY and CDR2 SMNVEV (reference sequence). V shed 3 bases and J shed 3 bases, with 20 bases lying between them. Patients were excluded for autoimmune disease history or systemic immunosuppression. Sampling times: baseline, cycle 4 day 1, cycle 7 day 1. The V call is TRBV27, the J call TRBJ1-2, with D tentatively TRBD1 (5 bases). Sample: CD4+ or CD8+ T cells sorted from blood, taken in a trial of the OX40 agonist ivuxolimab. This clonotype originated in an adult with an advanced solid tumor such as melanoma, head and neck, liver or kidney cancer. The CDR3 DNA reads as TGTGCCAGCAGTTTTAGAGTGGGGGTCGCAGCAGACTATGGCTACACCTTC. Amino acids: CASSFRVGVAADYGYTF.